This passage covers 8 T cell receptor beta chains from one sample sequenced in a study of graft-versus-host responses after intestinal transplantation (dated by TCRdb to the early 2020s). The method was the immunoSEQ multiplex PCR assay. The table was pulled from immuneACCESS by TCRdb, which kept in-frame rearrangements only. Such tables lose some clones; where checked, under half of the loss comes from unresolved V genes, and the rest has no known cause. Here the sample has roughly 40,000 clones; about 90% occur a single time. The leading ten clones occupy approximately 2.3% of the sample. This material consisted of PBMCs, taken 300 to 320 days after intestinal transplant. The receptor set was obtained from a human patient who received an intestinal transplant, so some T cells may come from the graft donor.

The J gene is TRBJ1-5, the V gene TRBV28; D unresolved. V lost 3 bases and J 1 base, leaving 10 bases between the germline ends. The CDR3 sequence is 15 residues long. Per the germline V gene, CDR1 is MDHEN and CDR2 is SYDVKM. The chain's CDR3 is CASSFFRRSNQPQHF. CDR3 nucleotide sequence: TGTGCCAGCAGTTTTTTCCGCAGAAGCAATCAGCCCCAGCATTTT.

This sequence joins TRBV9 and TRBJ2-5, with 10 bases aligning to TRBD2. Looked up from germline, CDR1 is SGDLS and CDR2 is YYNGEE. CDR3 length equals 15 residues. V gave up 0 bases and J gave up 2 bases; unmatched junction bases: 1. The chain's CDR3 is CASSVEAGGQETQYF. DNA for the CDR3: TGTGCCAGCAGCGTAGAAGCGGGGGGGCAAGAGACCCAGTACTTC. The full variable domain, with the rest looked up from reference TRBV9 and TRBJ2-5, is DSGVTQTPKHLITATGQRVTLRCSPRSGDLSVYWYQQSLDQGLQFLIQYYNGEERAKGNILERFSAQQFPDLHSELNLSSLELGDSALYFCASSVEAGGQETQYFGPGTRLLVL.

CDR3 protein: CASSQGGANSGNTIYF. The CDR3 DNA sequence: TGCGCCAGCAGCCAAGGTGGGGCTAACTCTGGAAACACCATATATTTT. J is TRBJ1-3 and V is TRBV4-1, with D maybe TRBD1 (5 bases). The CDR3 spans 16 residues. The V gene's germline CDR1 is MGHRA and CDR2 YSYEKL. Trimming took off 1 base at V and 0 bases at J, with 10 bases between the two ends.

This chain joins TRBV6-6 and TRBJ2-1; weak D call: TRBD1 (6 bases). The V gene lost 1 base and the J gene lost 3 bases, with 7 bases spanning the gap. This CDR3 region has 14 residues. From germline, CDR1 is MNHNY and CDR2 SVGAGI (reference sequence). The DNA for the CDR3 is TGTGCCAGCAGTTACTGGGACAACTACAATGAGCAGTTCTTC. It translates to CASSYWDNYNEQFF.

This chain connects TRBV5-1 to TRBJ1-1; D is possibly TRBD1 (5 bases). Looked up from germline, CDR1 is SGHRS and CDR2 is YFSETQ. The CDR3 consists of 13 residues. The germline V and J ends were trimmed by 6 bases and 1 base, with 10 bases remaining between them. As DNA, the CDR3 is TGCGCCAGCATGAGGGGCCCGAACACTGAAGCTTTCTTT. Its protein product is CASMRGPNTEAFF.

This chain links TRBV21-1 with TRBJ2-7; the D call of TRBD2 is as the table states it, not checked on the DNA. TRBV21-1 is recorded as a pseudogene. This CDR3 has 15 residues. The chain's CDR3 is CASSKAGLQPYEQYF. In DNA form, the CDR3 reads TGTGCCAGCAGCAAAGCGGGACTGCAACCTTACGAGCAGTACTTC.

The chain has TRBV5-1 and TRBJ2-7; D is unclear. Germline values: CDR1 SGHRS, CDR2 YFSETQ. The CDR3 totals 16 residues. With 2 bases removed from V and 4 bases from J, the gap between germline ends came to 19 bases. Here the CDR3 DNA reads TGCGCCAGCAGCTTTTTCAGCCCCGTAGAAAGATACGAGCAGTACTTC. Translation gives CASSFFSPVERYEQYF.

The genes are TRBV14 and TRBJ2-7; D uncertain. The CDR3 is made up of 14 amino acids. The germline V and J ends were trimmed by 0 bases and 2 bases, with 8 bases remaining between them. Per germline, CDR1 SGHDN and CDR2 FVKESK. DNA of the CDR3: TGTGCCAGCAGCCAAGATTACGTAGCCTACGAGCAGTACTTC. Protein product: CASSQDYVAYEQYF.